The 16 T cell receptor beta chains below were found in one sample sequenced in a study of STAT5B mutations in CD4+ large granular lymphocyte leukemia. Assay used: immunoSEQ multiplex PCR; TCRdb lists only in-frame clones, some missing. The sample has about 35,000 clones, roughly 80% seen once. Source material: CD4+ T cells from blood buffy coats. These receptors originate from a human donor in good health.

J is TRBJ2-5 and V is TRBV6-5, with 7 bases aligning to TRBD1. Losses at the gene ends were 5 bases for V and 1 base for J; bases not matched to a gene: 7. Germline CDR1 and CDR2: MNHEY and SVGAGI. The length of the CDR3 is 15 residues. This chain's CDR3 is CASSRQGLLQETQYF. CDR3 bases: TGTGCCAGCAGTCGACAGGGCCTCCTCCAAGAGACCCAGTACTTC.

The rearrangement uses TRBV7-8 and TRBJ2-2; 7 positions match TRBD1. This CDR3 contains 13 residues. The trim removed 3 bases at V and 6 bases at J, leaving 1 base unmatched. CDR1 SGHVS and CDR2 FQNEAQ come from the germline V gene. The CDR3 sequence: CASSFTGAGELFF. The CDR3 DNA is TGTGCCAGCAGCTTCACAGGGGCCGGGGAGCTGTTTTTT.

The chain links TRBV18 to TRBJ2-1; D gene uncertain. This CDR3 is built from 11 residues. The ends were cut back, 6 bases at V and 6 bases at J, with 6 bases in the middle. Germline CDR1 KGHSH, CDR2 LQKENI. The CDR3 DNA follows: TGTGCCAGCTCTGCAGTCAATGAGCAGTTCTTC. This sequence encodes CASSAVNEQFF.

The CDR3 here is CAISLRDSYEQYF. The CDR3 DNA is TGTGCCATCAGCTTACGGGACAGCTACGAGCAGTACTTC. This chain joins TRBV10-3 and TRBJ2-7, with 7 bases identical to TRBD1. The CDR3 has 13 amino acids. The germline gives CDR1 ENHRY, CDR2 SYGVKD. The trim removed 6 bases at V and 3 bases at J, leaving 5 bases unmatched.

This clone was recorded a few times. The V gene is TRBV10-3, the J gene TRBJ2-7; perhaps TRBD2 as D (5 bases). Trimming removed 2 bases from V and 5 bases from J, with 16 bases in between. CDR3 length: 15 amino acids. Germline-derived CDR1 and CDR2 are ENHRY and SYGVKD. In nucleotides, the CDR3 is TGTGCCATCAGTGAGGAGAGCGGTGCGTTTGACGAGCAGTACTTC. Translated, it gives CAISEESGAFDEQYF.

The chain recombines TRBV7-9 with TRBJ1-4; TRBD1 agrees at 7 bases. The CDR3 has 15 residues. V lost 5 bases to trimming and J lost 7 bases; unmatched junction nucleotides: 10. The V gene's germline CDR1 is SEHNR and CDR2 FQNEAQ (reference sequence). The chain's CDR3 is CASSARQGTVEKLFF. The DNA of the CDR3 is TGTGCCAGCAGCGCCCGACAGGGCACAGTTGAAAAACTGTTTTTT.

V gene TRBV14 combines with J gene TRBJ2-3; D gene uncertain. CDR1 is SGHDN and CDR2 is FVKESK in the germline V gene. V gave up 1 base and J gave up 6 bases, with 14 bases separating them. The CDR3 contains 15 residues. The CDR3 loop reads CASSQVGNPVDTQYF. The CDR3 DNA sequence: TGTGCCAGCAGCCAAGTTGGTAACCCCGTGGATACGCAGTATTTT.

The chain uses TRBV7-9 and TRBJ2-3; 7 bases are shared with TRBD2. Germline V CDR1 and CDR2: SEHNR, FQNEAQ (reference sequence). The CDR3 runs 12 residues. V shed 4 bases, J shed 8 bases, and the junction held 3 bases outside the gene matches. CDR3 in amino acids: CASSSGLGTQYF. The CDR3 bases are TGTGCCAGCAGCTCCGGACTAGGTACGCAGTATTTT.

J is TRBJ1-5 and V is TRBV18, with 7 bases identical to TRBD1. The CDR3 consists of 14 residues. Per germline, CDR1 KGHSH and CDR2 LQKENI. V dropped 4 bases and J dropped 2; count of bases not matched to a gene: 2. This chain's CDR3 is CASSQGAGNQPQHF. The CDR3 DNA follows: TGTGCCAGCTCACAGGGGGCAGGCAATCAGCCCCAGCATTTT.

Notes on this clone: This specimen includes other DNA sequences encoding the same CDR3. The chain is built from TRBV5-1 and TRBJ2-5; TRBD2 aligns across 10 bases. This CDR3 region has 15 residues. Germline CDR1 and CDR2: SGHRS and YFSETQ. The V and J ends lost 7 bases and 4 bases, in that order; junction bases with no gene match: 10. CDR3 in amino acids: CASSKGGTSVETQYF. Here the CDR3 DNA reads TGCGCCAGCTCAAAAGGCGGGACTAGCGTAGAGACCCAGTACTTC.

V gene TRBV18 combines with J gene TRBJ1-5; TRBD1 agrees at 9 bases. CDR1 KGHSH and CDR2 LQKENI come from the germline V gene. V lost 2 bases to trimming and J lost 0 bases; unmatched junction nucleotides: 5. The CDR3 sequence is 17 residues long. CDR3 loop: CASSPNRGPYSNQPQHF. CDR3 in DNA: TGTGCCAGCTCACCAAACAGGGGGCCGTATAGCAATCAGCCCCAGCATTTT.

The chain has TRBV28 and TRBJ2-5; no clear D gene. The CDR3 has 15 amino acids. The germline V gene encodes CDR1 MDHEN and CDR2 SYDVKM. V was pared by 1 base and J by 5 bases, with 14 bases between. The DNA for the CDR3 is TGTGCCAGCAGTTTATTAATCCTTAAAGGGGAGACCCAGTACTTC. Residues: CASSLLILKGETQYF.

The chain recombines TRBV4-1 with TRBJ2-7; D not certain. Deletions cut 1 base from V and 0 bases from J, with 7 bases between. This CDR3 is built from 14 residues. CDR1 is MGHRA, CDR2 YSYEKL, per germline. The CDR3: CASSQVGGSYEQYF. In DNA, the CDR3 is TGCGCCAGCAGCCAAGTCGGCGGCTCCTACGAGCAGTACTTC.

The genes are TRBV4-2 and TRBJ1-2; D remains ambiguous. Trimming took 1 base from V and 0 from J, leaving 12 bases between them. The CDR3 totals 16 residues. Germline CDR1 is LGHNA and CDR2 is YNFKEQ. CDR3 loop: CASSQVQNITNYGYTF. CDR3 nucleotides: TGTGCCAGCAGCCAAGTACAGAACATTACTAACTATGGCTACACCTTC.

The rearrangement joins TRBV7-2 to TRBJ2-7, with D possibly matching TRBD2 (6 bases). V lost 5 bases, J lost 2 bases, and 19 bases lay in between. Germline V gene lookup returns CDR1 SGHTA and CDR2 FQGNSA. This CDR3 region has 16 residues. This chain's CDR3 is CASSQGWGGTPYEQYF. DNA of the CDR3: TGTGCCAGCAGCCAAGGGTGGGGAGGAACCCCCTACGAGCAGTACTTC.

The rearrangement joins TRBV7-9 to TRBJ2-1; D is unresolved. This CDR3 comprises 14 residues. Germline CDR1 and CDR2: SEHNR and FQNEAQ (reference sequence). V lost 10 bases and J 1 base, leaving 14 bases between the germline ends. The CDR3 reads CAITPPESYNEQFF. The CDR3 nucleotides are TGTGCCATCACCCCACCCGAGTCCTACAATGAGCAGTTCTTC.